This T cell receptor (beta chain) was observed in a study of T-cell reconstitution after alpha-beta-depleted transplantation in children. Points from the study as a whole: Recipient T cells and thymic progenitors that survived gave rise to the high TCRbeta diversity observed at day 60 in some patients. About two months after transplant, alpha-beta T cells reportedly came from several hundred expanded graft clones. Newly made T cells mostly supplied T-cell counts and diversity one year after transplant.

Remarks on this clonotype: Antigen: not known.

As it was prepared, the TCRbeta library received unique molecular identifiers. TCRdb passed the PCR reads through MiXCR, listing each CDR3 protein once. The sample lists some 840,000 distinct CDR3 sequences; approximately 15% were seen once. This CDR3 is built from 17 residues. The germline V gene has CDR1 SGHRS and CDR2 YFSETQ. J lost 5 bases, V lost 4 bases, and 13 bases had no gene match. Sample: PBMCs, mostly from graft donor cells, taken 360 days after TCRalphabeta/CD19-depleted stem cell transplant. The sequence derives from a male patient younger than 18 who had a stem cell transplant for acute lymphoblastic leukemia, so the T cells may come from the graft donor. The chain has TRBV5-1 and TRBJ2-5, with 11 bases matching TRBD2. The CDR3 loop is CASSLVLAGVLRETQYF. The CDR3 coding sequence is TGCGCCAGCAGCCTCGTACTAGCGGGAGTTCTCAGGGAGACCCAGTACTTC.